Reported below is one T cell receptor (beta chain). No antigen is known for it. Everyone who donated was a Caucasian adult who lived in Nashville, Tennessee. This sample stems from a study of shared clonotypes between healthy human individuals. Study-wide points: Memory subsets generally showed lower estimated richness than naive subsets. Clonotypes that were shared across a handful of donors made up around 4.6% of naive CD4 clonotypes.

The ends were cut back, 0 bases at V and 5 bases at J, with 19 bases in the middle. The CDR3 is 17 residues long. The V gene's germline CDR1 is MNHNS and CDR2 SASEGT. In the sorted-subset replicate PCRs, approximately 200 ng DNA, some 30,000 T cell genomes, was used. Only in-frame clones appear in the TCRdb table, and some are missing; sequencing was by immunoSEQ multiplex PCR. The sample lists millions of clones; approximately 95% were seen once. Sequencing input: naive CD4+ T cells sorted from blood. This sample's subset: CD45RA+ positively selected. This TCR came from a man aged 18 to 29 in good health. This chain links TRBV6-1 with TRBJ1-2, with a weak D call TRBD1 (5 bases). The CDR3 protein is CASSEALRGGEVYGYTF. In nucleotides, the CDR3 is TGTGCCAGCAGTGAAGCGCTTCGGGGAGGGGAGGTATATGGCTACACCTTC.